This T cell receptor (beta chain) comes out of a study of tumor-infiltrating lymphocytes in primary liver carcinoma. Study at large: Patients comprised men and women whose ages fell between 30 and 69 years.

Unsorted bulk tissue (roughly 18-32 mg) underwent RNA and DNA co-extraction. This clonotype was counted ten times or more. What it binds is not known. Notes on the study in general: Tumor-adjacent and tumor-blood pairs shared a smaller degree of overlap than tumor region pairs.

With 1 base removed from V and 5 bases from J, the gap between germline ends came to 12 bases. Per the germline V gene, CDR1 is SGHRS and CDR2 is YFSETQ. The CDR3 has 14 amino acids. TCR beta cDNA was made from 450 to 600 ng total RNA with a constant-region primer. Three-round nested multiplex PCR performed with slightly modified ARM-PCR produced the TCR beta libraries. TRBV1-TRBV30 forward primers paired with a C-beta reverse primer drove the first two PCR rounds, about 9 cycles each. TCRdb itself ran the multiplex PCR reads through MiXCR, one entry per CDR3 protein. The table lists about 120,000 distinct CDR3 sequences, less than 75% of them singletons, with 8.1% in the top ten.

The clonotype was recovered from an older woman with primary liver carcinoma and hepatitis B virus infection. Sequencing input: tumor-adjacent normal liver tissue. V and J are TRBV5-1 and TRBJ1-1; D is ambiguous. CDR3 residues: CASSLSTLWTEAFF. As DNA, the CDR3 is TGCGCCAGCAGCTTGAGTACGTTATGGACTGAAGCTTTCTTT.